The 30 T cell receptor beta chains listed next were all sequenced from one sample in a study of T-cell reconstitution after alpha-beta-depleted transplantation in children. Construction of the TCRbeta library involved unique molecular identifiers. In TCRdb, the PCR reads were re-called with MiXCR into one record per CDR3 protein. The data contain a few hundred thousand distinct CDR3 sequences, over 10% of them singletons. Specimen: PBMCs, mostly from graft donor cells, collected 360 days after TCRalphabeta/CD19-depleted stem cell transplant. These receptor sequences come from a male patient younger than 18 who had a stem cell transplant for acute myeloid leukemia, so the T cells may come from the graft donor.

Written as DNA, the CDR3 is TGTGCCAGCAGTCCCCTCAACAGGGGGCTGTTAAAAGTGACCCAGTACTTC. Translated, it gives CASSPLNRGLLKVTQYF. V usage is TRBV6-2 or TRBV6-3 and J usage is TRBJ2-5, with TRBD1 matching 9 bases. Trimming removed 5 bases from V and 7 bases from J; junction bases left unmatched: 17. This CDR3 is 17 amino acids long. Germline V lookup: CDR1 MNHEY, CDR2 SVGEGT.

This clonotype was seen ten or more times. This chain joins TRBV20-1 and TRBJ2-2; D is ambiguous. The V end was cut by 0 bases, the J end by 8 bases, with 4 bases between. The CDR3 covers 11 residues. Germline V lookup: CDR1 DFQATT, CDR2 SNEGSKA (reference sequence). The DNA of the CDR3 is TGCAGTGCTAGAGATTGGGGGGAGCTGTTTTTT. This codes for CSARDWGELFF.

This clonotype was observed a few times. This chain links TRBV20-1 with TRBJ2-5; D might be TRBD1 (7 bases). V was cut by 0 bases and J by 2 bases, with 13 bases left in between. Germline lookup yields CDR1 DFQATT and CDR2 SNEGSKA (reference sequence). The CDR3 loop spans 15 amino acids. The CDR3 region is CSAREQGGGQETQYF. CDR3 nucleotide sequence: TGCAGTGCTAGAGAGCAGGGGGGTGGGCAAGAGACCCAGTACTTC.

This clonotype was found many times. V and J are TRBV28 and TRBJ2-3, with D possibly TRBD2 on 6 matching bases. Trimming removed 1 base at V and 3 bases at J, with 17 bases between. This CDR3 spans 17 amino acids. Germline CDR1 and CDR2: MDHEN and SYDVKM. The CDR3 DNA is TGTGCCAGCAGTTTATCGTTAGCGGAAGATATTACAGATACGCAGTATTTT. It encodes CASSLSLAEDITDTQYF.

V is TRBV28 and J is TRBJ1-2; D gene ambiguous. V lost 6 bases to trimming and J lost 8 bases, with 13 bases between them. The CDR3 length is 12 residues. CDR1 MDHEN and CDR2 SYDVKM come from the germline V gene. Here the CDR3 DNA reads TGTGCCAGCAGAGGCCAAGCGGGGGGCTACACCTTC. Translating it yields CASRGQAGGYTF.

This rearrangement joins TRBV9 to TRBJ2-3, with D unresolved. Per germline, CDR1 SGDLS and CDR2 YYNGEE. The CDR3 is made up of 14 amino acids. V was clipped by 4 bases and J by 1 base, with 10 bases between them. The CDR3 DNA reads as TGTGCCAGCAGCAGCGCTCGGGGCACAGATACGCAGTATTTT. Translated: CASSSARGTDTQYF.

This clonotype was picked up a small number of times. V and J are TRBV5-1 and TRBJ2-3; TRBD2 is a possible D gene (6 bases). Germline lookup yields CDR1 SGHRS and CDR2 YFSETQ. Trimming took 2 bases from V and 2 from J, leaving 12 bases between them. The CDR3 covers 15 residues. CDR3 nucleotide sequence: TGCGCCAGCAGCTTCGACAGCGGGTACACAGATACGCAGTATTTT. Encoded protein: CASSFDSGYTDTQYF.

The chain recombines TRBV18 with TRBJ2-1; the D is unclear. Germline V lookup: CDR1 KGHSH, CDR2 LQKENI. The CDR3 sequence is 13 residues long. Trimming removed 3 bases at V and 10 bases at J, with 13 bases between. CDR3 amino acids: CASSPVSAMEQFF. The CDR3 nucleotides read TGTGCCAGCTCACCCGTTTCAGCCATGGAGCAGTTCTTC.

There are a few counts of this clonotype. The chain links TRBV28 to TRBJ1-5; the match to TRBD1 covers 7 bases. This CDR3 spans 14 amino acids. The germline gives CDR1 MDHEN, CDR2 SYDVKM. J gave up 7 bases and V 3 bases, and 6 bases lay outside the gene matches. Here the CDR3 reads CASSFRGSRQPQHF. In DNA form, the CDR3 reads TGTGCCAGCAGTTTCAGGGGGAGTAGGCAGCCCCAGCATTTT.

This clonotype showed up just a few times. The J gene is TRBJ2-5, the V gene TRBV3-1, with 9 bases fitting TRBD2. The CDR3 loop spans 19 amino acids. Germline loops: CDR1 LGHDT, CDR2 YNNKEL (reference sequence). The trim removed 1 base at V and 5 bases at J, leaving 17 bases unmatched. Written as DNA, the CDR3 is TGTGCCAGCAGCCAAGTGGGGGCCCCGGGACTAGCCGTAGGGGAGACCCAGTACTTC. This translates into CASSQVGAPGLAVGETQYF.

The chain recombines TRBV7-2 with TRBJ1-3, with 10 bases fitting TRBD1. Germline V gene lookup returns CDR1 SGHTA and CDR2 FQGNSA. Trimming took 5 bases from V and 3 from J; bases not matched to a gene: 4. CDR3 length: 15 residues. In nucleotides, the CDR3 is TGTGCCAGCAGCATCTGGACAGGGGGTGGAAACACCATATATTTT. Amino acid sequence: CASSIWTGGGNTIYF.

V usage is TRBV20-1 and J usage is TRBJ2-7; 12 nucleotides agree with TRBD2. The germline V gene encodes CDR1 DFQATT and CDR2 SNEGSKA (reference sequence). Trimming removed 3 bases from V and 5 bases from J; junction bases left unmatched: 2. This CDR3 has 13 amino acids. CDR3 amino acids: CSASRTSGNEQYF. Written as DNA, the CDR3 is TGCAGTGCTAGTAGGACTAGCGGGAACGAGCAGTACTTC.

This clonotype has at least ten counts. Written as DNA, the CDR3 is TGTGCCAGCAGCTCCCCGCGAGAGCAGTTCTTC. As protein: CASSSPREQFF. The rearrangement links TRBV7-9 to TRBJ2-1; no clear D. The CDR3 runs 11 residues. Germline V gene sequence: CDR1 SEHNR, CDR2 FQNEAQ (reference sequence). Trimming stripped 4 bases from V and 10 bases from J, with 8 bases between.

The rearrangement uses TRBV28 and TRBJ2-7; possible D gene TRBD2, 5 bases. The CDR3 sequence is 14 residues long. The germline V gene has CDR1 MDHEN and CDR2 SYDVKM. V dropped 8 bases and J dropped 3 bases, with 17 bases sitting between them. DNA of the CDR3: TGTGCCAGCCGCCGGAGGTCAGGTTACTACGAGCAGTACGTC. It yields the protein CASRRRSGYYEQYV.

This chain joins TRBV20-1 and TRBJ2-7, with 11 bases lining up with TRBD2. The CDR3 loop spans 14 amino acids. The V gene end was trimmed by 5 bases and the J gene end by 3 bases; junction bases not matched to a gene: 6. Germline V gives CDR1 DFQATT, CDR2 SNEGSKA (reference sequence). In DNA, the CDR3 is TGCAGTGCTCGTAGCGGGAGGGAGATCTACGAGCAGTACTTC. Residues: CSARSGREIYEQYF.

This clonotype was recorded a few times. The chain couples TRBV2 to TRBJ2-7; 8 positions agree with TRBD1. The CDR3 is 15 residues long. V dropped 6 bases and J dropped 4; count of bases not matched to a gene: 11. Germline lookup yields CDR1 SNHLY and CDR2 FYNNEI. CDR3 bases: TGTGCCAGCAGCTCGGACAGGGCCCTTCCATACGAGCAGTACTTC. It codes for CASSSDRALPYEQYF.

This clonotype was counted between two and nine times. This sequence joins TRBV13 and TRBJ2-3; a weak D match, TRBD2 (6 bases). The length of the CDR3 is 18 residues. Trimming stripped 8 bases from V and 1 base from J, with 25 bases between. Per germline, CDR1 PRHDT and CDR2 FYEKMQ (reference sequence). For the CDR3, the DNA is TGTGCCAGCTCCCGAGAGGTATCGGAGGGCCGTCGCACAGATACGCAGTATTTT. The encoded protein is CASSREVSEGRRTDTQYF.

This clonotype was counted only a few times. In DNA, the CDR3 is TGTGCCAGCAGCCCCCCGATGACCTACGAGCAGTACTTC. It specifies CASSPPMTYEQYF. This chain joins TRBV7-9 and TRBJ2-7; D uncertain. V dropped 5 bases and J dropped 2 bases, with 10 bases sitting between them. Looked up from germline, CDR1 is SEHNR and CDR2 is FQNEAQ (reference sequence). The CDR3 contains 13 residues.

The table lists this clonotype with many counts. The chain has TRBV5-1 and TRBJ2-2; no clear D gene. Trimming took 4 bases from V and 7 from J, leaving 8 bases between them. The CDR3 extends over 12 amino acids. Germline-derived CDR1 and CDR2 are SGHRS and YFSETQ. DNA of the CDR3: TGCGCCAGCAGCCCGAGTGTCGGGGAGCTGTTTTTT. It codes for CASSPSVGELFF.

A few counts support this clonotype. The genes are TRBV20-1 and TRBJ2-7; 9 nucleotides match TRBD2. This CDR3 contains 16 residues. Germline V gene data show CDR1 as DFQATT and CDR2 as SNEGSKA (reference sequence). After removal of 5 bases from V and 3 bases from J, the junction contained 14 bases not matched to a gene. The CDR3 protein is CSAQKRGGRAFYEQYF. The CDR3 DNA reads TGCAGTGCTCAGAAGAGGGGCGGGAGGGCCTTCTACGAGCAGTACTTC.

This chain connects TRBV14 to TRBJ2-7; D is unclear. The CDR3 runs to 14 residues. CDR1 is SGHDN and CDR2 is FVKESK in the germline V gene. The V gene lost 0 bases and the J gene lost 2 bases, with 8 bases spanning the gap. The CDR3 spells CASSQDARAYEQYF. CDR3 nucleotide sequence: TGTGCCAGCAGCCAAGATGCCCGAGCCTACGAGCAGTACTTC.

This sequence joins TRBV9 and TRBJ2-5, with D unresolved. Germline V gene lookup returns CDR1 SGDLS and CDR2 YYNGEE. Trimming pared 1 base from V and 4 bases from J, leaving 5 bases between. The CDR3 totals 12 residues. CDR3 loop: CASSVPRETQYF. The CDR3 nucleotides read TGTGCCAGCAGCGTACCTCGAGAGACCCAGTACTTC.

J is TRBJ2-1 and V is TRBV29-1; TRBD1 aligns across 9 bases. V lost 7 bases to trimming and J lost 6 bases; unmatched junction nucleotides: 4. The CDR3 covers 12 residues. Looked up from germline, CDR1 is SQVTM and CDR2 is ANQGSEA. CDR3: CSGTGARNEQFF. CDR3 DNA: TGCAGCGGGACAGGGGCACGCAATGAGCAGTTCTTC.

This clonotype turned up a few times. The chain links TRBV29-1 to TRBJ2-3; D ambiguous. The V and J ends lost 0 bases and 0 bases respectively, with 7 bases between them. Germline lookup yields CDR1 SQVTM and CDR2 ANQGSEA. This CDR3 contains 14 residues. CDR3 nucleotides: TGCAGCGTTGAAGAACAGCTTAGCACAGATACGCAGTATTTT. It encodes CSVEEQLSTDTQYF.

The J gene is TRBJ2-2, the V gene TRBV7-6; D possibly corresponds to TRBD1 (5 bases). From germline, CDR1 is SGHVS and CDR2 FNYEAQ. This CDR3 comprises 14 residues. The germline V and J ends were trimmed by 5 bases and 3 bases, with 10 bases remaining between them. CDR3 amino acids: CASSVDSYTGELFF. In DNA form, the CDR3 reads TGTGCCAGCAGCGTTGACAGCTACACCGGGGAGCTGTTTTTT. The variable domain in full, completed from reference TRBV7-6 and TRBJ2-2, reads GAGVSQSPRYKVTKRGQDVALRCDPISGHVSLYWYRQALGQGPEFLTYFNYEAQQDKSGLPNDRFSAERPEGSISTLTIQRTEQRDSAMYRCASSVDSYTGELFFGEGSRLTVL.

This chain links TRBV12-3 or TRBV12-4 with TRBJ1-6; maybe TRBD1 (5 bases). The CDR3 extends over 14 amino acids. V was cut by 0 bases and J by 6 bases, with 6 bases left in between. The CDR3 sequence: CASSLAQGNSPLHF. CDR3 DNA: TGTGCCAGCAGTTTAGCCCAGGGTAATTCACCCCTCCACTTT.

In its sample, this clonotype was seen a few times. The chain employs TRBV2 and TRBJ2-1, with 9 bases matching TRBD2. CDR1 and CDR2 from the germline V gene are SNHLY and FYNNEI. J lost 8 bases, V lost 5 bases, and 7 bases had no gene match. The CDR3 is 14 amino acids. CDR3 bases: TGTGCCAGCAGTTTAGCGGGAGTGCTGTATGAGCAGTTCTTC. The encoded protein is CASSLAGVLYEQFF.

The rearrangement uses TRBV20-1 and TRBJ2-1, with 8 positions matching TRBD2. This CDR3 contains 15 residues. Germline assignment: CDR1 DFQATT and CDR2 SNEGSKA (reference sequence). V lost 6 bases to trimming and J lost 6 bases; unmatched junction nucleotides: 13. In DNA, the CDR3 is TGCAGTGCGACAGCGGGAGAGAAGTTGGGCAATGAGCAGTTCTTC. Its translation is CSATAGEKLGNEQFF.

This clonotype was counted many times. The V gene is TRBV5-1, the J gene TRBJ1-5; tentatively, D is TRBD1 (6 bases). Germline CDR1 and CDR2: SGHRS and YFSETQ. The V gene lost 1 base and the J gene lost 5 bases, with 10 bases spanning the gap. The CDR3 contains 14 residues. CDR3: CASSLLGADQPQHF. In nucleotides, the CDR3 is TGCGCCAGCAGCTTGCTGGGGGCGGATCAGCCCCAGCATTTT.

This clonotype was observed at least ten times. V is TRBV28 and J is TRBJ1-1, with D unclear. The germline gives CDR1 MDHEN, CDR2 SYDVKM. Trimming pared 5 bases from V and 7 bases from J, leaving 14 bases between. The CDR3 spans 13 residues. CDR3: CASSTSRIDEAFF. The CDR3 DNA follows: TGTGCCAGCAGTACTTCAAGGATAGATGAAGCTTTCTTT.